This T cell receptor beta chain originates from a study of blood T cell repertoires in COVID-19. Study in general: COVID-19 samples collected from the United States, Italy and Spain covered acute and convalescent phases. The cDNA or gDNA used as material had been derived from T cells, B-cell-depleted T cells, or PBMCs.

The germline CDR1 and CDR2 sequences are MNHEY and SVGEGT. This CDR3 has 14 residues. The V gene end was trimmed by 5 bases and the J gene end by 6 bases; junction bases not matched to a gene: 6. Original methodology: Cell counts per sample came from amplifying reference gene primers. Measured with immunoSEQ multiplex PCR; TCRdb has only the in-frame clones, and not every one. V, J and clone size are taken as reported in that table, and D and trimming were inferred from the DNA itself. The table shows nearly 250,000 clones, with 65% to 90% occurring only once. Study members were between about 18 and 89 years old and lived in 20 to 30 US regions.

The sequence derives from a woman between 45 and 60 years old with acute COVID-19. Material for sequencing was PBMCs or T cells enriched from blood (not recorded which). This chain connects TRBV6-2 or TRBV6-3 to TRBJ2-1; 8 bases fit TRBD2. The CDR3 nucleotides read TGTGCCAGCAGTCGCCCGGGAGGGGGCAATGAGCAGTTCTTC. Its protein is CASSRPGGGNEQFF.